The present T cell receptor beta chain was sequenced within a study of PD-L1 blockade in urothelial cancer (TCRdb year 2017). Regarding the study in general: All patients started therapy around 2014 and received atezolizumab 1,200 mg intravenously every 3 weeks. Pretreatment tumor samples, along with matched peripheral blood serially collected before and after atezolizumab treatment, were subjected to TCR sequencing. About 85% of the roughly 29 patients were males with bladder-origin urothelial cancer, and about 65% of the roughly 30 reported a prior smoking history. Nine patients achieved durable clinical benefit and about 19 did not. Somatic, immune and clinical correlates of response to PD-L1 blockade with atezolizumab in urothelial cancer were the focus of an exploratory multi-omic analysis. Blood samples gave median yields of 141,255 T cells and tens of thousands of unique TCRs, along with a median clonality of 0.080. In the same patients who had TCR sequencing, pretreatment tumors also underwent whole exome sequencing and RNA sequencing. Durable clinical benefit was defined as progression-free survival longer than 6 months, and TCR features were also tested against progression-free and overall survival. Pretreatment blood TCR-seq was available for about 28 patients, at least one posttreatment blood collection was obtained for 25 or so patients, and tumor TCR-seq was available for 25 or so patients. Blood samples were analyzed at 3 weeks after treatment start (second dose) and at 6 weeks after treatment start. Patients had an ECOG performance status of 0 or 1 and had received between 0 and 3 prior chemotherapy regimens.

Comment on this clone: Its antigen remains unidentified. Base quality data are lacking; no much larger clone is found one base away.

This specimen's time point label, per the study, means: peripheral blood 6 weeks after treatment start. A total of about 31 patients with locally advanced or metastatic urothelial carcinoma, treated at Memorial Sloan Kettering on a trial protocol, made up the cohort. Peripheral blood mononuclear cells were collected from each patient pretreatment and during treatment, giving between 1 and 8 total time points per patient. The Qiagen DNeasy Blood extraction kit was used to purify genomic DNA from total PBMCs and tumor samples. PBMCs were collected pretreatment and during treatment and were isolated and stored as previously described. Findings and caveats that apply to the study as a whole: Among patients with durable benefit, tumor-associated TCR clones showed greater expansion in peripheral blood 3 weeks after treatment started (n ≈ 23, p = 0.022). Because of the small sample size (n ≈ 31) and the many exploratory analyses performed, the results are intended to be regarded as hypothesis-generating. A pretreatment peripheral blood TCR clonality below the median was linked to improved progression-free and overall survival.

To estimate absolute template abundance from read counts, synthetic TCR analog templates were spiked into each PCR. Using the immunoSEQ assay, TCRbeta CDR3 regions were amplified from genomic DNA with bias-controlled V and J gene primers. Sequencing of rearranged TCRbeta segments was performed at approximately 20X coverage. Concerning the study's data processing: Clustering was used to correct sequencing errors, and CDR3s were annotated against IMGT so that V, D and J genes could be assigned. Only productive TCRbeta rearrangements were used in downstream analyses, excluding out-of-frame or stop-codon sequences. Clonality was computed as one minus Shannon entropy normalized by the log of the number of unique productive sequences. Fisher's exact test with Benjamini-Hochberg correction, using a cutoff of adjusted p below 0.01, was how clones that differed between time points or between blood and tumor were identified. TCRdb carries this immuneACCESS record with in-frame sequences only. Its versions omit some clonotypes, under half of them owing to an unresolved V gene in the studies checked, with the rest unexplained. D and trimming were read from the DNA, whereas the V and J calls and clone size are those reported in that table. For this sample there are around 87,000 clones; over 80% appear just once. The top ten clones comprise 8.4% of the sample.

V lost 3 bases and J lost 2 bases; the stretch between them is 11 bases long. Its CDR3 holds 15 amino acids, cysteine through phenylalanine. Just the 45-base CDR3 DNA is kept, in frame starting at base 1. CDR1 SGHTA and CDR2 FQGNSA were looked up in the germline V gene. This chain joins TRBV7-2 to TRBJ1-5, with TRBD1 tentatively as D gene (6 bases match). This clonotype was sampled from a man between 70 and 80 years old with urothelial cancer. Sequencing used PBMCs, obtained around atezolizumab (anti-PD-L1) treatment. The DNA sequence follows: TGTGCCAGCAGCTTGAACAGGGATGGCAATCAGCCCCAGCATTTT. Translated, this gives CASSLNRDGNQPQHF.